This T cell receptor beta chain appears in the sequencing data of a study of blood T cell repertoires in COVID-19. V dropped 2 bases and J dropped 4 bases, with 11 bases sitting between them. The germline V gene encodes CDR1 ENHRY and CDR2 SYGVKD. The CDR3 extends over 15 amino acids. Cohorts were based on clinical histories the participants reported. The protocol was immunoSEQ multiplex PCR, while the TCRdb copy is restricted to in-frame clones and leaves out a portion. This table holds around 140,000 clones, over 65% found once. V and J are TRBV10-3 and TRBJ2-2; D is possibly TRBD1 (6 bases). Sequencing was performed on PBMCs or T cells enriched from blood (not recorded which). The TCR comes from a woman aged 50 to 60 who had recovered from COVID-19. In DNA, the CDR3 is TGTGCCATCAGTGAGAACCGGGACACCACCGGGGAGCTGTTTTTT. The encoded protein is CAISENRDTTGELFF.